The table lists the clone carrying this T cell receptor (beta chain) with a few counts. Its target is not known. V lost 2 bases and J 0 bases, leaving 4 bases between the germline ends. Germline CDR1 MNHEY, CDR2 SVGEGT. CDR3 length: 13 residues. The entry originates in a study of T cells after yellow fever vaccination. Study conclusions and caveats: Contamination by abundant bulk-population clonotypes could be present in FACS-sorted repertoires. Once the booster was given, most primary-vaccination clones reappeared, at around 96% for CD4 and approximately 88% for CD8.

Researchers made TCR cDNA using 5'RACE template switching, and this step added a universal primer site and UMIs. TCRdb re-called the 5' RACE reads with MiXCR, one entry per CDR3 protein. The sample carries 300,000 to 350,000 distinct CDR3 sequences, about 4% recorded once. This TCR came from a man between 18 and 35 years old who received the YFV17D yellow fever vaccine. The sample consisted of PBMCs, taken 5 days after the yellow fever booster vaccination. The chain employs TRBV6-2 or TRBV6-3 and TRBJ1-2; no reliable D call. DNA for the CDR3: TGTGCCAGCAGTTACACGGCTAACTATGGCTACACCTTC. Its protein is CASSYTANYGYTF.